This passage covers 9 T cell receptor beta chains from one sample sequenced in a study of cytomegalovirus exposure and HLA in healthy donors. Vbeta (60) and Jbeta (13) primers were used in the PCR. Sequenced by immunoSEQ multiplex PCR; TCRdb stores in-frame clones only, minus some. The sample contains under 200,000 clones, about 80% of which appear only once. Source material: PBMCs. The receptors were sampled from a woman aged 25 to 39 in good health and CMV-seropositive.

This sequence joins TRBV15 and TRBJ2-3, with 8 bases identical to TRBD2. After removal of 0 bases from V and 0 bases from J, the junction contained 14 bases not matched to a gene. CDR3 length: 20 residues. The V gene's germline CDR1 is LNHNV and CDR2 YYDKDF (reference sequence). The CDR3 DNA reads as TGTGCCACCAGCAGAGATGGGGACTTTAGGCTAGCGGGCAGCACAGATACGCAGTATTTT. As protein: CATSRDGDFRLAGSTDTQYF. Looking up the rest from reference TRBV15 and TRBJ2-3 gives the full variable domain: DAMVIQNPRYQVTQFGKPVTLSCSQTLNHNVMYWYQQKSSQAPKLLFHYYDKDFNNEADTPDNFQSRRPNTSFCFLDIRSPGLGDTAMYLCATSRDGDFRLAGSTDTQYFGPGTRLTVL.

This clone was seen only once. DNA of the CDR3: TGTGCCCTGAAACAGGGTTCCACAGATACGCAGTATTTT. This codes for CALKQGSTDTQYF. This chain links TRBV30 with TRBJ2-3; D may be TRBD1 (6 bases). The germline gives CDR1 GTSNPN, CDR2 SVGIG (reference sequence). V shed 8 bases and J shed 2 bases, with 14 bases lying between them. The CDR3 extends over 13 amino acids.

The table lists this clone with a few counts. The rearrangement links TRBV7-7 to TRBJ2-3; D might be TRBD2 (6 bases). V lost 3 bases to trimming and J lost 0 bases, with 13 bases between them. Per germline, CDR1 SSHAT and CDR2 FNYEAQ (reference sequence). This CDR3 comprises 16 residues. CDR3 residues: CASSFGRGESTDTQYF. The CDR3 nucleotides are TGTGCCAGCAGCTTCGGGCGGGGCGAGAGCACAGATACGCAGTATTTT.

This sequence joins TRBV10-3 and TRBJ1-3; maybe TRBD1 (5 bases). The CDR3 is 16 amino acids. Deletions cut 2 bases from V and 0 bases from J, with 11 bases between. The germline CDR1 and CDR2 sequences are ENHRY and SYGVKD. Here the CDR3 DNA reads TGTGCCATCAGTGAGCCGGGGGTGAGCTCTGGAAACACCATATATTTT. Its translation: CAISEPGVSSGNTIYF.

This chain connects TRBV19 to TRBJ2-6; 10 nucleotides line up with TRBD1. V was pared by 1 base and J by 4 bases, with 4 bases of the junction left unmatched. This CDR3 has 17 residues. Germline V gene sequence: CDR1 LNHDA, CDR2 SQIVND (reference sequence). This CDR3 reads CASSIVRQGAGANVLTF. Written as DNA, the CDR3 is TGTGCCAGTAGTATAGTGCGACAGGGGGCCGGGGCCAACGTCCTGACTTTC. Filled out from reference TRBV19 and TRBJ2-6, the complete variable domain reads DGGITQSPKYLFRKEGQNVTLSCEQNLNHDAMYWYRQDPGQGLRLIYYSQIVNDFQKGDIAEGYSVSREKKESFPLTVTSAQKNPTAFYLCASSIVRQGAGANVLTFGAGSRLTVL.

The CDR3 sequence: CASAKFATGVSADTQYF. The CDR3 coding sequence is TGCGCCAGCGCTAAGTTCGCAACGGGAGTGAGTGCAGATACGCAGTATTTT. The chain joins TRBV4-1 to TRBJ2-3, with TRBD2 as a possible D gene (6 bases). With 8 bases removed from V and 4 bases from J, the gap between germline ends came to 25 bases. This CDR3 comprises 17 residues. CDR1 is MGHRA, CDR2 YSYEKL, per germline.

V usage is TRBV10-2 and J usage is TRBJ2-1; D possibly corresponds to TRBD2 (7 bases). There are 14 residues in the CDR3. CDR1 WSHSY and CDR2 SAAADI come from the germline V gene. Deletions cut 4 bases from V and 6 bases from J, with 13 bases between. CDR3 DNA: TGCGCCAGCAGTGGGGCAGGGGAGGGCAATGAGCAGTTCTTC. Translation: CASSGAGEGNEQFF.

The chain links TRBV5-6 to TRBJ1-1, with TRBD1 matching 7 bases. The ends lost 0 bases at V and 5 bases at J; junction bases unmatched: 4. CDR1 is SGHDT and CDR2 is YYEEEE in the germline V gene. The CDR3 runs 14 residues. CDR3 region: CASSLAQGWTEAFF. The CDR3 DNA reads as TGTGCCAGCAGCTTGGCACAGGGGTGGACTGAAGCTTTCTTT.

Only one count was recorded for this clone. The chain recombines TRBV19 with TRBJ2-7; 12 bases fit TRBD1. After removal of 7 bases from V and 1 base from J, the junction contained 8 bases not matched to a gene. The CDR3 extends over 16 amino acids. Germline CDR1 and CDR2: LNHDA and SQIVND (reference sequence). CDR3 bases: TGTGCCAGTACCCCCGGGACAGGGGGCTATTCCTACGAGCAGTACTTC. This encodes CASTPGTGGYSYEQYF. Full variable domain (rest looked up from reference TRBV19 and TRBJ2-7): DGGITQSPKYLFRKEGQNVTLSCEQNLNHDAMYWYRQDPGQGLRLIYYSQIVNDFQKGDIAEGYSVSREKKESFPLTVTSAQKNPTAFYLCASTPGTGGYSYEQYFGPGTRLTVT.